The rows below give T cell receptor beta chains drawn from one sample of a study of blood T cell repertoires in COVID-19. Method: immunoSEQ multiplex PCR; TCRdb's copy keeps in-frame clones and lacks some. The sample lists over 30,000 clones, 81% seen once, with about 31% in the top ten. The material sequenced was peripheral blood. The receptors here all came from an older man with active or convalescent COVID-19. The CDR3 runs from the conserved cysteine through the conserved F or W. Each record gives: clone size, V gene, D gene, J gene, CDR3 protein, CDR3 DNA. The D gene is left open where the match is weak. Size is stated for part of the rows, as once, few or many counts, or as a class when the clone is expanded.

clone size: .; V gene: TRBV6-5; D gene: TRBD1; J gene: TRBJ1-5; CDR3 protein: CASSNGQGNQPQHF; CDR3 DNA: TGTGCCAGCAGTAACGGACAGGGGAATCAGCCCCAGCATTTT
clone size: .; V gene: TRBV7-9; D gene: TRBD1; J gene: TRBJ1-2; CDR3 protein: CASSSRQGDGYTF; CDR3 DNA: TGTGCCAGCAGCTCAAGACAGGGTGATGGCTACACCTTC
clone size: .; V gene: TRBV6-5; D gene: .; J gene: TRBJ1-5; CDR3 protein: CASTHQGYQPQHF; CDR3 DNA: TGTGCCAGCACCCATCAGGGCTATCAGCCCCAGCATTTT
clone size: .; V gene: TRBV19; D gene: TRBD2; J gene: TRBJ2-5; CDR3 protein: CASSQGTSGRGETQYF; CDR3 DNA: TGTGCCAGTAGCCAGGGTACTAGCGGGAGGGGAGAGACCCAGTACTTC
clone size: .; V gene: TRBV6-2/TRBV6-3; D gene: TRBD2; J gene: TRBJ2-4; CDR3 protein: CASSYRGGGNIQYF; CDR3 DNA: TGTGCCAGCAGTTACCGGGGGGGCGGAAACATTCAGTACTTC
clone size: .; V gene: TRBV18; D gene: .; J gene: TRBJ1-5; CDR3 protein: CASSLAGGNNQPQHF; CDR3 DNA: TGTGCCAGCTCACTTGCCGGGGGTAACAATCAGCCCCAGCATTTT
clone size: .; V gene: TRBV30; D gene: TRBD1; J gene: TRBJ1-1; CDR3 protein: CACTQGEYTEAFF; CDR3 DNA: TGTGCCTGCACCCAGGGGGAATACACTGAAGCTTTCTTT
clone size: few; V gene: TRBV6-2/TRBV6-3; D gene: .; J gene: TRBJ2-2; CDR3 protein: CASSSQTGDTGELFF; CDR3 DNA: TGTGCCAGCAGTTCCCAGACAGGAGACACCGGGGAGCTGTTTTTT
clone size: .; V gene: TRBV6-5; D gene: .; J gene: TRBJ2-3; CDR3 protein: CASRPGHFTDTQYF; CDR3 DNA: TGTGCCAGCAGACCGGGACACTTCACAGATACGCAGTATTTT
clone size: .; V gene: TRBV2; D gene: TRBD1; J gene: TRBJ1-1; CDR3 protein: CASSVTLDRPNTEAFF; CDR3 DNA: TGTGCCAGCAGTGTCACCTTGGACAGGCCGAACACTGAAGCTTTCTTT
clone size: .; V gene: TRBV7-9; D gene: .; J gene: TRBJ2-2; CDR3 protein: CASSLSRTTNTGELFF; CDR3 DNA: TGTGCCAGCAGCTTGTCTAGGACAACGAACACCGGGGAGCTGTTTTTT